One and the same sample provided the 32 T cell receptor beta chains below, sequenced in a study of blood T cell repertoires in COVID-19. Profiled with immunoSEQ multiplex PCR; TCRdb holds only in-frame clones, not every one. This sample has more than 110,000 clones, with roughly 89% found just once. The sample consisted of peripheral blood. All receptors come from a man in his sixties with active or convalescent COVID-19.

The CDR3 spells CASRGAGEAFF. Written as DNA, the CDR3 is TGTGCCAGCAGGGGGGCGGGTGAAGCTTTCTTT. This chain links TRBV12-3 or TRBV12-4 with TRBJ1-1, with TRBD1 as a possible D gene (6 bases). CDR3 length: 11 amino acids. Trimming removed 6 bases at V and 7 bases at J, with 9 bases between.

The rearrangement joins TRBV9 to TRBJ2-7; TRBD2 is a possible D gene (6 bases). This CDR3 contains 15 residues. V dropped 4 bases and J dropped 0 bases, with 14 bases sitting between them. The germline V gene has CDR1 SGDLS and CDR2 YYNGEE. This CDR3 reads CASSPRNGGSYEQYF. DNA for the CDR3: TGTGCCAGCAGCCCTAGGAACGGGGGCTCCTACGAGCAGTACTTC.

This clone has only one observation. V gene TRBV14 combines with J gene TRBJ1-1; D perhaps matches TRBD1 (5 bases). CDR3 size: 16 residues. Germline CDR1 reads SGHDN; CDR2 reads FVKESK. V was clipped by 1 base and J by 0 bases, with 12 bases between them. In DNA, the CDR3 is TGTGCCAGCAGCCAAGGGGGAAAGGGGATGAACACTGAAGCTTTCTTT. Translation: CASSQGGKGMNTEAFF. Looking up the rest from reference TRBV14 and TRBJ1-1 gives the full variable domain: EAGVTQFPSHSVIEKGQTVTLRCDPISGHDNLYWYRRVMGKEIKFLLHFVKESKQDESGMPNNRFLAERTGGTYSTLKVQPAELEDSGVYFCASSQGGKGMNTEAFFGQGTRLTVV.

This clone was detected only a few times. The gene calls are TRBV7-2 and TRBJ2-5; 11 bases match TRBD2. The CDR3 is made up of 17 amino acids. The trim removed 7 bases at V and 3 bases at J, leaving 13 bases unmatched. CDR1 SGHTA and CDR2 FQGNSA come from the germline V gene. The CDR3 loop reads CASTRLFPTSGEETQYF. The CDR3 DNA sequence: TGTGCCAGCACACGACTATTTCCGACTAGCGGGGAAGAGACCCAGTACTTC.

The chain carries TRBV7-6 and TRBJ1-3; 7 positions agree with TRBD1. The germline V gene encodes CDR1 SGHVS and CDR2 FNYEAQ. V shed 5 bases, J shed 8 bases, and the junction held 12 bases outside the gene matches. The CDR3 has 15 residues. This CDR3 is CASSLTQGVGDTIYF. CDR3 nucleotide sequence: TGTGCCAGCAGCCTTACCCAGGGGGTGGGGGACACCATATATTTT.

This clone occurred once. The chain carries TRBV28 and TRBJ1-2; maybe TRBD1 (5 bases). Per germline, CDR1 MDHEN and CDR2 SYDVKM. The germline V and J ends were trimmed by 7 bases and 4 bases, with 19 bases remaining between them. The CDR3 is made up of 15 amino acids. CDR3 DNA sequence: TGTGCCAGCACCTTAACTGAATTGCAGGGCTATGGCTACACCTTC. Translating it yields CASTLTELQGYGYTF.

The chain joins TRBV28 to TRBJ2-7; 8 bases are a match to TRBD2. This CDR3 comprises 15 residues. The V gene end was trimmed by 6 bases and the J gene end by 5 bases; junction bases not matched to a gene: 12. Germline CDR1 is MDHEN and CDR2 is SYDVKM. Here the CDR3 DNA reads TGTGCCAGCAGAAACACGGGACTAGTGTCTAACGAGCAGTACTTC. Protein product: CASRNTGLVSNEQYF.

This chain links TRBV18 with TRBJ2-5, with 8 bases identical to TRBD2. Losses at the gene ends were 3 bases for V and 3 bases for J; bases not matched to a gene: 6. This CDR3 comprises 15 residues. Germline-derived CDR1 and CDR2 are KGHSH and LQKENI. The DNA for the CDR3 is TGTGCCAGCTCACCCCCGGGGGGGGAGGAAGAGACCCAGTACTTC. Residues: CASSPPGGEEETQYF.

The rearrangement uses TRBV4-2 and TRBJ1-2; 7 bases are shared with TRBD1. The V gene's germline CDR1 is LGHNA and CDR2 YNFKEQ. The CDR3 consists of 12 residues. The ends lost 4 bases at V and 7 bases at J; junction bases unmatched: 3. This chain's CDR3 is CASSPQGGGYTF. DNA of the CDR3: TGTGCCAGCAGCCCTCAGGGGGGTGGCTACACCTTC.

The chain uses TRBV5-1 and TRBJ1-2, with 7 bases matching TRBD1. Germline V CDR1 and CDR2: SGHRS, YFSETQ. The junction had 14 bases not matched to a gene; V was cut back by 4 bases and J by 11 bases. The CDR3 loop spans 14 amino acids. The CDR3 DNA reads TGCGCCAGCAGCGTAGTAGCGGGGACAGACCTATACACCTTC. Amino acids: CASSVVAGTDLYTF.

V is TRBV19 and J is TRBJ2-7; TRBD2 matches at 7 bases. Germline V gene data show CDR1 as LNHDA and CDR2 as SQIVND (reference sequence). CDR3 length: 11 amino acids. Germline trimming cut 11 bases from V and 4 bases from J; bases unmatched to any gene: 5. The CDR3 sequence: CAAGGSYEQYF. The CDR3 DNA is TGTGCCGCCGGGGGGTCATACGAGCAGTACTTC.

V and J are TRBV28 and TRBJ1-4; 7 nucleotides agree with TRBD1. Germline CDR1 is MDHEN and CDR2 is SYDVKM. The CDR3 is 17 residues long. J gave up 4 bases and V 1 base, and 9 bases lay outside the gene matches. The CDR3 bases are TGTGCCAGCAGTTTATCATATCGGAGGGGGCTTAATGAAAAACTGTTTTTT. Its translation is CASSLSYRRGLNEKLFF. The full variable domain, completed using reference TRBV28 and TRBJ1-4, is DVKVTQSSRYLVKRTGEKVFLECVQDMDHENMFWYRQDPGLGLRLIYFSYDVKMKEKGDIPEGYSVSREKKERFSLILESASTNQTSMYLCASSLSYRRGLNEKLFFGSGTQLSVL.

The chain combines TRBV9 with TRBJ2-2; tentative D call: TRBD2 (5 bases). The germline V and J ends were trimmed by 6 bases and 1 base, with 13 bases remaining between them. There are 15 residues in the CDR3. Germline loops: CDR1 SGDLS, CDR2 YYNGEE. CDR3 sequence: CASNLASGNTGELFF. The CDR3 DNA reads TGTGCCAGCAACCTAGCCAGCGGGAACACCGGGGAGCTGTTTTTT.

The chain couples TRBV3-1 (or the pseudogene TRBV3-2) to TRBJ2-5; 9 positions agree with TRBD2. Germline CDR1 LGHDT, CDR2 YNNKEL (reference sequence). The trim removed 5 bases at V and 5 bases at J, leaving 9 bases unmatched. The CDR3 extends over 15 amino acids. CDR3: CASSAAGGLLETQYF. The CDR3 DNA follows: TGTGCCAGCAGCGCGGCGGGGGGGCTGTTGGAGACCCAGTACTTC.

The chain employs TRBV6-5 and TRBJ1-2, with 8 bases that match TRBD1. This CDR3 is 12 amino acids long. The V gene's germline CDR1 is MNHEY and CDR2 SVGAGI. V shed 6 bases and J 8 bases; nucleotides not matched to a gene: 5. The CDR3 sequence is CASSGQGAGYTF. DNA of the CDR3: TGTGCCAGCAGCGGACAGGGTGCCGGCTACACCTTC.

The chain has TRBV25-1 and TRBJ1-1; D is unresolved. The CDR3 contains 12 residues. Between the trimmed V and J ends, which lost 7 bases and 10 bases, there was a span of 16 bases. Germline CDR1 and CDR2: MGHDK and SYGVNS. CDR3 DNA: TGTGCCAGCAAAGCGGGAGTCGGGCGAGCTTTCTTT. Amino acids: CASKAGVGRAFF. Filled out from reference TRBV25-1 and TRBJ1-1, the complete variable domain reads EADIYQTPRYLVIGTGKKITLECSQTMGHDKMYWYQQDPGMELHLIHYSYGVNSTEKGDLSSESTVSRIRTEHFPLTLESARPSHTSQYLCASKAGVGRAFFGQGTRLTVV.

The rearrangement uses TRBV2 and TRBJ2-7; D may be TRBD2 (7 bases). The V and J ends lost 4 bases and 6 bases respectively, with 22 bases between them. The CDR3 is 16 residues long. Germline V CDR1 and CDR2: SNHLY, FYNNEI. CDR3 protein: CASSVEGGRFKGEQYF. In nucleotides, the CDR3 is TGTGCCAGCAGTGTGGAGGGGGGGCGCTTTAAAGGCGAGCAGTACTTC. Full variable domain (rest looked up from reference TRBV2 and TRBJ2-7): EPEVTQTPSHQVTQMGQEVILRCVPISNHLYFYWYRQILGQKVEFLVSFYNNEISEKSEIFDDQFSVERPDGSNFTLKIRSTKLEDSAMYFCASSVEGGRFKGEQYFGPGTRLTVT.

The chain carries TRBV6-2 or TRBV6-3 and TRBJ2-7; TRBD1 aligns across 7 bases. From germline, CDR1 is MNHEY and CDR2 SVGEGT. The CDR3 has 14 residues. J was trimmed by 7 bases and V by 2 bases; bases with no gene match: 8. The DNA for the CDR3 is TGTGCCAGCAGTTACGTACAGGGGTCGGTTGAGCAGTACTTC. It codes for CASSYVQGSVEQYF.

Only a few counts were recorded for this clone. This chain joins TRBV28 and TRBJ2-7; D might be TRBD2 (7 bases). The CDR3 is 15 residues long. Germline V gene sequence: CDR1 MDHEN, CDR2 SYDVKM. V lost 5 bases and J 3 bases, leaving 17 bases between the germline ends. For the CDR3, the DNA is TGTGCCAGCAGTCCTCATCGCGGGGGCCACTACGAGCAGTACTTC. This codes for CASSPHRGGHYEQYF.

The CDR3 reads CASSLDPRGRYGYTF. The DNA for the CDR3 is TGCGCCAGCAGCTTGGATCCCAGGGGGCGCTATGGCTACACCTTC. The rearrangement uses TRBV5-1 and TRBJ1-2; 8 bases fit TRBD1. Per the germline V gene, CDR1 is SGHRS and CDR2 is YFSETQ. The trim removed 0 bases at V and 4 bases at J, leaving 5 bases unmatched. The CDR3 runs to 15 residues.

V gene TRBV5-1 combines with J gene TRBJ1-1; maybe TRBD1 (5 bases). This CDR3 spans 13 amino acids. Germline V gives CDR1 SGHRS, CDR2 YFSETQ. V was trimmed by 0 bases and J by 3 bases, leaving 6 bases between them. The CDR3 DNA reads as TGCGCCAGCAGCTTGGGCAGGGACACTGAAGCTTTCTTT. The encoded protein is CASSLGRDTEAFF. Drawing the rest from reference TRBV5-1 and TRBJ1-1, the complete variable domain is KAGVTQTPRYLIKTRGQQVTLSCSPISGHRSVSWYQQTPGQGLQFLFEYFSETQRNKGNFPGRFSGRQFSNSRSEMNVSTLELGDSALYLCASSLGRDTEAFFGQGTRLTVV.

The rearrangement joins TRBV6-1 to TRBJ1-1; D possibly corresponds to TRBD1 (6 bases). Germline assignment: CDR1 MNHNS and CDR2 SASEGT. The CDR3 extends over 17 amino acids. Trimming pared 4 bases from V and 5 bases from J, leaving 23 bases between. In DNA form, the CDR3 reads TGTGCCAGCAGTGGAGGTGCCGGGACACCAAGAGGGACTGAAGCTTTCTTT. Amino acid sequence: CASSGGAGTPRGTEAFF.

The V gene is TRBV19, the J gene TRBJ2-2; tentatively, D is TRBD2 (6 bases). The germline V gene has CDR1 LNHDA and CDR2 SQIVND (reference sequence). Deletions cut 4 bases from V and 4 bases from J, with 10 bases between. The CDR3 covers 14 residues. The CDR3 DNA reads TGTGCCAGTAGTAGGTTGGAGGGCACCGGGGAGCTGTTTTTT. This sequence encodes CASSRLEGTGELFF.

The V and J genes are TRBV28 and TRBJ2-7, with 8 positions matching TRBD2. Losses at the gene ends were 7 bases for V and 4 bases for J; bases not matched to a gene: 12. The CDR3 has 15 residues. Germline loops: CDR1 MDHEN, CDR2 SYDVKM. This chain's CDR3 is CASNGLARERYEQYF. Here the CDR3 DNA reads TGTGCCAGCAACGGACTAGCCCGGGAGAGGTACGAGCAGTACTTC.

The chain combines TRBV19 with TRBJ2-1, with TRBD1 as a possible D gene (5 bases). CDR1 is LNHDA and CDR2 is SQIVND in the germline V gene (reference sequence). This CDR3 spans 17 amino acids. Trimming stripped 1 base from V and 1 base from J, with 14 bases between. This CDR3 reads CASSIAFRVWSYNEQFF. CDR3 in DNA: TGTGCCAGTAGTATAGCTTTCAGGGTTTGGTCCTACAATGAGCAGTTCTTC.

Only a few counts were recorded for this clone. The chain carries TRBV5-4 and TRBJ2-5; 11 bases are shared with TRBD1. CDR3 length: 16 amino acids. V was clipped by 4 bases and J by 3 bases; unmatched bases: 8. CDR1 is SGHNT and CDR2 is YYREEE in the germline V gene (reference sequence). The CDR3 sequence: CASSPGQGAGKETQYF. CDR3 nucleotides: TGTGCCAGCAGCCCCGGACAGGGGGCAGGGAAAGAGACCCAGTACTTC.

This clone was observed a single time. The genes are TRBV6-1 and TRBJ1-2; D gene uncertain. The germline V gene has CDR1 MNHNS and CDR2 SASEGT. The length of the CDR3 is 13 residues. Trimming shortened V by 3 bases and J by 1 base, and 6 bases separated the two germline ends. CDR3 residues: CASSEGLNYGYTF. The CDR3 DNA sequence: TGTGCCAGCAGTGAGGGCCTTAACTATGGCTACACCTTC.

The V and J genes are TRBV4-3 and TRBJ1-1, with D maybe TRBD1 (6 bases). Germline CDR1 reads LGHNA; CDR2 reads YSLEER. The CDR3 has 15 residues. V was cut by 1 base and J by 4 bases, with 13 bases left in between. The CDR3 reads CASSQVGGYATEAFF. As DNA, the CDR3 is TGCGCCAGCAGCCAAGTAGGGGGTTACGCCACTGAAGCTTTCTTT.

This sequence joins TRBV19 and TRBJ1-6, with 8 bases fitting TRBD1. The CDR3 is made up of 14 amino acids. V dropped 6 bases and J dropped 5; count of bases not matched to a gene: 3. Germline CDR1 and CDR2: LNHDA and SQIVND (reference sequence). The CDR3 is CASSNRGDNSPLHF. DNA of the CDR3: TGTGCCAGTAGCAACAGGGGGGATAATTCACCCCTCCACTTT.

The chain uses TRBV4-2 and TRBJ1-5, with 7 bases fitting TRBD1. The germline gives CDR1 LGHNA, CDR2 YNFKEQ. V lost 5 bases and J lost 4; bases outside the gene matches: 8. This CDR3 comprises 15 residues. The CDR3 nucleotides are TGTGCCAGCAGCGGGGTTACACAGGGGAATCAGCCCCAGCATTTT. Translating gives CASSGVTQGNQPQHF.

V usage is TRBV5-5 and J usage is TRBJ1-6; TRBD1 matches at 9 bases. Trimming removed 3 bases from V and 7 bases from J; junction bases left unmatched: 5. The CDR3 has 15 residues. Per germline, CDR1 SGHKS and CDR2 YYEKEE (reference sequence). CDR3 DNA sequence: TGTGCCAGCAGCTGGGACAGGGTCATAAATTCACCCCTCCACTTT. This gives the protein CASSWDRVINSPLHF.

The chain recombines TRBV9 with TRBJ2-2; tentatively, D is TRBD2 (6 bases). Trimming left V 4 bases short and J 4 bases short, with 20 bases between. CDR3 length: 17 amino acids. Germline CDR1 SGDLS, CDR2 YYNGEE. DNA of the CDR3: TGTGCCAGCAGCTCCCGGTGGGGGGTTCGGGGCACCGGGGAGCTGTTTTTT. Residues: CASSSRWGVRGTGELFF.